This TCR beta chain was identified in a study of monozygotic twins with inflammatory bowel disease. Germline V gives CDR1 SGHTA, CDR2 FQGTGA. The CDR3 totals 14 residues. Each sample had eight separate cDNA synthesis reactions. TCRdb reanalyzed the 5' RACE reads, giving one entry per CDR3 protein sequence and no DNA. The sample includes about 380,000 distinct CDR3 sequences. Concerning this clonotype itself: Its antigen is still unknown.

General study results and limits: Among T cells, the various subtypes were not distinguishable.

Whole blood served as the source of total RNA, and no T cell sorting took place. The sequencing input was blood. The TCR sequence derives from a human donor with ulcerative colitis or Crohn's disease, or a healthy co-twin of an affected twin (not recorded which). This chain joins TRBV7-3 and TRBJ2-5; with no DNA, the TCRdb D assignment of TRBD2 cannot be verified. The CDR3 reads CASSRGGLGETQYF.